What follows describes a single T cell receptor beta chain. In the original workflow: Amplified reference gene primers provided the basis for estimating nucleated cell counts. Some clones are missing from TCRdb's copy, which holds only in-frame ones; the method was immunoSEQ multiplex PCR. D and trimming were read from the DNA, whereas the V and J calls and clone size are those reported in that table. The sample consists of approximately 500,000 clones, roughly 90% of them appearing once. These data come from a study of blood T cell repertoires in COVID-19. V was shortened by 2 bases and J by 4 bases, with 5 bases between the two germline ends. Germline loops: CDR1 SGHTA, CDR2 FQGNSA. The CDR3 is made up of 12 amino acids.

The rearrangement joins TRBV7-2 to TRBJ1-1; D not resolved. This clonotype originated in a woman aged 40 to 50 who had recovered from COVID-19. Source material: PBMCs or T cells enriched from blood (not recorded which). This CDR3 reads CASSLISTEAFF. In DNA, the CDR3 is TGTGCCAGCAGCTTAATATCCACTGAAGCTTTCTTT.